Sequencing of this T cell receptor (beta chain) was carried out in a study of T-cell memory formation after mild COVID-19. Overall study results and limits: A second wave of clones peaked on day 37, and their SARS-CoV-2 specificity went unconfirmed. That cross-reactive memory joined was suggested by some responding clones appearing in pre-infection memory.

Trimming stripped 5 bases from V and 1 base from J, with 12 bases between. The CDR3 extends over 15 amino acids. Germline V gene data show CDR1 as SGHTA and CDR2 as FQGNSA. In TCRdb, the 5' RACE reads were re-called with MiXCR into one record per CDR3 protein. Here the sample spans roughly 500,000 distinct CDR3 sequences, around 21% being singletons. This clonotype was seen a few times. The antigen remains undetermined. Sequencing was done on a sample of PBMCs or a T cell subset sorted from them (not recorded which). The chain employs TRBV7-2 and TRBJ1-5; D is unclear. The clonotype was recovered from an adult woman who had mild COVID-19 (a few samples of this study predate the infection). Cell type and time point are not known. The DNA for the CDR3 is TGTGCCAGCAGCCCGGACCTGGCCAGCAATCAGCCCCAGCATTTT. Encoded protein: CASSPDLASNQPQHF.